Given below is one TCR beta chain in context. Around 30,000 T cell genomes (approximately 0.3 ug DNA) went into each PBMC replicate. Unsorted PBMCs provided DNA that was sequenced on ten immunoSEQ deep assay plates. Sequencing was performed with immunoSEQ multiplex PCR; in TCRdb, only in-frame clones are kept and a portion is missing. The data hold 520,000 or so clones, with around 79% observed a single time. This CDR3 is built from 15 residues. V was shortened by 1 base and J by 4 bases, with 12 bases between the two germline ends. The V gene's germline CDR1 is SGHRS and CDR2 YFSETQ. This sample is part of a study of shared clonotypes between healthy human individuals.

Sequenced input: PBMCs. The chain carries TRBV5-1 and TRBJ1-5; D remains unclear. The clonotype was recovered from a woman in her 40s in good health. Some clones in this sample may be carry-over from other donors' samples. The CDR3 DNA reads as TGCGCCAGCAGCTTGTCTGGGTTGCTTAATCAGCCCCAGCATTTT. Its translation is CASSLSGLLNQPQHF.